This TCR beta chain was recovered during a study of T cells in localized non-small cell lung cancer. Profiled with immunoSEQ multiplex PCR; TCRdb holds only in-frame clones, not every one. The sample has 3,000 to 4,500 clones, approximately 26% seen once. Points on this clone: Its target is unknown.

CDR1 and CDR2 from the germline V gene are SNHLY and FYNNEI. V lost 1 base to trimming and J lost 7 bases; unmatched junction nucleotides: 12. The CDR3 is 17 amino acids. Study-level results: Because sequencing included only one region (of the tumor), heterogeneity remains possible. Higher adjacent-lung clonality was associated with shorter survival. Among the tissues sampled, uninvolved adjacent lung had the highest T cell clonality, above tumor. Turning up in adjacent lung were a median roughly 60 of the top 100 tumor clones.

The source material was lung tumor tissue, sampled before any cancer treatment. The origin of this receptor is a woman aged 40-70 years with stage I lung adenocarcinoma. V and J are TRBV2 and TRBJ2-7; TRBD2 agrees at 11 bases. CDR3 sequence (DNA): TGTGCCAGCAGTGAAGAGGCGGTAGCGGGGGGGCAAGGGGAGCAGTACTTC. It encodes CASSEEAVAGGQGEQYF.